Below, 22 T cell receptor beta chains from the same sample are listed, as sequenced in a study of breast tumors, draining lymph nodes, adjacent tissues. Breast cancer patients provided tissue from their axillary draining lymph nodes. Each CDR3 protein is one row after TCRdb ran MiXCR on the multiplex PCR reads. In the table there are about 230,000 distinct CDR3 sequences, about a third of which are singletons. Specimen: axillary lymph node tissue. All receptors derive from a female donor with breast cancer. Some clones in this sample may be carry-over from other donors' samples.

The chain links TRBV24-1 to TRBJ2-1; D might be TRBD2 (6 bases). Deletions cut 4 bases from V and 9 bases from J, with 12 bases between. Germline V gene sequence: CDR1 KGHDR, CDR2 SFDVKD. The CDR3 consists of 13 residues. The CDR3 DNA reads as TGTGCCACCAGTGACCGGGACTCGATTGAGCAGTTCTTC. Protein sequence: CATSDRDSIEQFF.

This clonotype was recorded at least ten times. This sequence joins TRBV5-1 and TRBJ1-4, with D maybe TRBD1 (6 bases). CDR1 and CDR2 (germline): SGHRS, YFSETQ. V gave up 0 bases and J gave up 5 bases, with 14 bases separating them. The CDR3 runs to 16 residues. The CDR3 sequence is CASSLAPLTGNEKLFF. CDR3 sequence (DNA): TGCGCCAGCAGCTTGGCCCCTCTAACAGGGAATGAAAAACTGTTTTTT.

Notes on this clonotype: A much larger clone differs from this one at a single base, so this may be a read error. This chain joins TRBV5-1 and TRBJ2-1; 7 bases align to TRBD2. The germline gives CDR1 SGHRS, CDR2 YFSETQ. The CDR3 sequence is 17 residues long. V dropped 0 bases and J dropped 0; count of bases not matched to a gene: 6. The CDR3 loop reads CASSLVSPSGSYNEQFF. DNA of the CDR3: TGCGCCAGCAGCTTGGTCTCACCTAGCGGCTCCTACAATGAGCAGTTCTTC.

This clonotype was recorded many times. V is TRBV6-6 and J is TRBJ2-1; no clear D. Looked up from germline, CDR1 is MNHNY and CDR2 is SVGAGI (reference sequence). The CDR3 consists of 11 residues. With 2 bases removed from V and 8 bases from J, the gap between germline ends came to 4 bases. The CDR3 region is CASSYIDEQFF. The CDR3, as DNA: TGTGCCAGCAGTTACATTGATGAGCAGTTCTTC.

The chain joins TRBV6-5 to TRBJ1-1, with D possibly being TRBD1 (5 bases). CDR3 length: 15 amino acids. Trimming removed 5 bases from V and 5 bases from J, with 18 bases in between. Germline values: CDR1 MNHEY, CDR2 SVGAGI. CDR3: CASSPRRGRRTEAFF. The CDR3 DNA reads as TGTGCCAGCAGTCCAAGGAGGGGTCGTAGGACTGAAGCTTTCTTT.

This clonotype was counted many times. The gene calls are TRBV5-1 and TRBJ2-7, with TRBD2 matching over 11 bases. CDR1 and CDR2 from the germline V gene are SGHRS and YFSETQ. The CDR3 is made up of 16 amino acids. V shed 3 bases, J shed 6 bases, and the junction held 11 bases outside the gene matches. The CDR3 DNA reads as TGCGCCAGCAGCTCCCTATTAGCGGGAGGGGCTCGCGAGCAGTACTTC. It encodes CASSSLLAGGAREQYF.

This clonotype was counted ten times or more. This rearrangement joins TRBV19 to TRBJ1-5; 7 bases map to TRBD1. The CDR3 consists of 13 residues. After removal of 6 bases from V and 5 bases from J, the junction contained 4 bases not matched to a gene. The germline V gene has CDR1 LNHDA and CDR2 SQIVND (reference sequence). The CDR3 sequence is CASRGTADQPQHF. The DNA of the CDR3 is TGTGCCAGTAGGGGGACAGCGGATCAGCCCCAGCATTTT.

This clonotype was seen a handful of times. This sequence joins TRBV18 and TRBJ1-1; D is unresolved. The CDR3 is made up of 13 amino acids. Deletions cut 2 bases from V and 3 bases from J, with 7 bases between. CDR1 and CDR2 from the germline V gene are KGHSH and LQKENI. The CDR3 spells CASSPNSHTEAFF. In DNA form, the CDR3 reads TGTGCCAGCTCACCAAACAGCCACACTGAAGCTTTCTTT.

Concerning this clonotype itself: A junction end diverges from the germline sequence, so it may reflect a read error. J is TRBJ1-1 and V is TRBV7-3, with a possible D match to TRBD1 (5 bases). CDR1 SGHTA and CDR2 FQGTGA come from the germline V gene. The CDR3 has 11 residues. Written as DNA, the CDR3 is TGTGCCAGCAGCCCCCGAAGGAGCGAGGGGTTT. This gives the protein CASSPRRSEGF.

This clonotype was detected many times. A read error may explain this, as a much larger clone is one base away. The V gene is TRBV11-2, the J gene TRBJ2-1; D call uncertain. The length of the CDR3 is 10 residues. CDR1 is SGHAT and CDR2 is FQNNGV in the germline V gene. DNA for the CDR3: TGTGCCAGCAGCTACAATGAGCAGTCCTTC. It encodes CASSYNEQSF.

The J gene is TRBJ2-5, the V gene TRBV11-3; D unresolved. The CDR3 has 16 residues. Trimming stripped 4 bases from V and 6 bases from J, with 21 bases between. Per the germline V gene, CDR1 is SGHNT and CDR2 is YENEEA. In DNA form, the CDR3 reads TGTGCCAGCAGCTCCCTCATCCAGGCGGCTCTGAAGACCCAGTACTTC. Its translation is CASSSLIQAALKTQYF.

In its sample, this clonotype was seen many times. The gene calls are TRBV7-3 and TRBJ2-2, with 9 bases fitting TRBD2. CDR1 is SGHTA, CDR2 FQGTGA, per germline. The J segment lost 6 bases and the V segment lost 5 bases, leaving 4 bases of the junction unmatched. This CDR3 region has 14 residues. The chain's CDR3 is CASSNSGRAGELFF. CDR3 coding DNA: TGTGCCAGCAGCAATAGCGGGAGAGCCGGGGAGCTGTTTTTT.

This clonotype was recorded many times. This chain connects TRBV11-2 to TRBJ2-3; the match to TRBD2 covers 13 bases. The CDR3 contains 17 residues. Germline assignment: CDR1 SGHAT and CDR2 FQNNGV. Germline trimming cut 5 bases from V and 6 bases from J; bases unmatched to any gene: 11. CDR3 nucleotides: TGTGCCAGCAGCCTCGGACTAGCGGGAGTGGTGTTGGATACGCAGTATTTT. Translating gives CASSLGLAGVVLDTQYF.

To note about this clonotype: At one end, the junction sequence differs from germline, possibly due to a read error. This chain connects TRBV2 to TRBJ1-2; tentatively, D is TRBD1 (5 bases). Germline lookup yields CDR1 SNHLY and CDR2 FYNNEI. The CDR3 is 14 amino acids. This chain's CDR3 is CASSDTGLGYGYTF. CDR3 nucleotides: TGTGCCAGCAGTGACACGGGACTGGGCTATGGCTACACCTTT.

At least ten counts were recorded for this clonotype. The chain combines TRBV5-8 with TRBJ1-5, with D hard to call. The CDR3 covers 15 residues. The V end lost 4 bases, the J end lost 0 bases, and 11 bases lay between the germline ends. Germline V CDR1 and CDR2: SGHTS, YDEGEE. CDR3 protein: CASSKGSTSNQPQHF. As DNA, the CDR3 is TGTGCCAGCAGCAAGGGCTCTACTAGCAATCAGCCCCAGCATTTT.

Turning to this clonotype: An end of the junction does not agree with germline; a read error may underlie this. The CDR3 region is CASSSGQPGETQSF. The CDR3 coding sequence is TGTGCCAGCAGCTCTGGACAGCCTGGGGAGACCCAGTCCTTC. This rearrangement joins TRBV9 to TRBJ2-5, with a tentative D call TRBD1 (6 bases). CDR1 is SGDLS, CDR2 YYNGEE, per germline. This CDR3 contains 14 residues.

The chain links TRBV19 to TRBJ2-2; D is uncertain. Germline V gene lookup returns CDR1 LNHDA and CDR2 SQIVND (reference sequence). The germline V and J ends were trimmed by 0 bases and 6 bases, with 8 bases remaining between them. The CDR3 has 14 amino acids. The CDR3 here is CASSIDLWAGELFF. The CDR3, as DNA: TGTGCCAGTAGTATAGATCTGTGGGCCGGGGAGCTGTTTTTT.

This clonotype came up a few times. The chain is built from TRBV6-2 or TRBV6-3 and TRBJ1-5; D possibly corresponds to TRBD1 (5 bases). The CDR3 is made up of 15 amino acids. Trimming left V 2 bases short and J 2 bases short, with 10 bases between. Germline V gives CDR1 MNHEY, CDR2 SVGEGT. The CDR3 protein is CASSYRGGGNQPQHF. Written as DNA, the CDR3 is TGTGCCAGCAGTTACCGCGGGGGGGGCAATCAGCCCCAGCATTTT.

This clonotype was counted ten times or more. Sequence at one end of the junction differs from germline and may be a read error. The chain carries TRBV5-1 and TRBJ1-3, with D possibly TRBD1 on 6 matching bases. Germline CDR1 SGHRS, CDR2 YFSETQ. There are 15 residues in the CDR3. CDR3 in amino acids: CASRFGGATGNTIYF. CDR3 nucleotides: TGCGCCAGCCGCTTTGGGGGGGCGACTGGAAACACCATATATTTT.

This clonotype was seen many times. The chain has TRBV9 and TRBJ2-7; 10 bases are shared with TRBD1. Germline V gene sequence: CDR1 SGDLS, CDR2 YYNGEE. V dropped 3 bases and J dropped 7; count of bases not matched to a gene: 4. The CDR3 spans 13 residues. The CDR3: CASSGQGAREQYF. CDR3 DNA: TGTGCCAGCAGCGGACAGGGGGCTCGGGAGCAGTACTTC.

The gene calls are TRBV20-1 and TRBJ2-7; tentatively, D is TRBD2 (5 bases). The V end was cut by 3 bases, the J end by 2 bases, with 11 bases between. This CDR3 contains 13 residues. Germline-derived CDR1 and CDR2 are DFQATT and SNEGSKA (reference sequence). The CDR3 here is CSARSGITYEQYF. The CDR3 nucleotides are TGCAGTGCTAGGTCCGGGATCACCTACGAGCAGTACTTC.

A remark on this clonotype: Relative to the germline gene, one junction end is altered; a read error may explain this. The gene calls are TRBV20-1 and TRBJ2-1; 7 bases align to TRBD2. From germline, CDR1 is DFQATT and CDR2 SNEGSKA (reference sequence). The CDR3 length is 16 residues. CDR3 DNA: TGCAGTGCTAGAGATCGAGCTAGCGGAGTGAACAATGAGCGGTTCTTC. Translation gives CSARDRASGVNNERFF.